This T cell receptor beta chain is from a study of blood T cell repertoires in COVID-19. Study at large: The United States, Italy and Spain were the sources of the acute and convalescent COVID-19 samples. T cells, B-cell-depleted T cells, or PBMCs provided the cDNA or gDNA that served as material.

Original data processing: Nucleated cell number was recorded as an estimate derived from reference gene primer amplification. Assay used: immunoSEQ multiplex PCR; TCRdb lists only in-frame clones, some missing. That table supplies the V and J calls and clone size; D and trimming were determined from the DNA. The data contain about 260,000 clones, about four fifths of them seen just once; the ten biggest clones take up roughly a tenth. The CDR3 spans 16 residues. CDR1 is MNHNY and CDR2 is SVGAGI in the germline V gene (reference sequence). Trimming at V came to 6 bases and at J to 3 bases, leaving 8 bases not matched to a gene.

The rearrangement links TRBV6-6 to TRBJ2-3, with 11 bases fitting TRBD2. The TCR sequence derives from a woman in her forties or fifties who had recovered from COVID-19. Material for sequencing was peripheral blood. The CDR3 here is CASSRLAGTRTDTQYF. DNA of the CDR3: TGTGCCAGCAGCCGACTAGCGGGGACGAGAACAGATACGCAGTATTTT.